These 9 T cell receptor beta chains originate from one sample sequenced in a study of molecular identifiers for immune sequencing clone quantification. TCRdb re-derived calls from the PCR reads in MiXCR, one entry per CDR3 protein. The table lists approximately 90,000 distinct CDR3 sequences, roughly 24% of them singletons, with roughly 1% in the top ten. The sample taken for sequencing was naive CD8+ T cells from blood, with Jurkat cell RNA spiked in. Regarding subset: FACS-sorted CD8+CD4-CCR7+CD45RA+ naive T cells. The receptors shown here come from a human donor in good health. Some libraries in this study had Jurkat cell RNA spiked in.

This clonotype was observed many times. The gene calls are TRBV29-1 and TRBJ1-1; maybe TRBD1 (5 bases). Germline V gene sequence: CDR1 SQVTM, CDR2 ANQGSEA. With 7 bases removed from V and 8 bases from J, the gap between germline ends came to 14 bases. CDR3 length: 11 amino acids. The CDR3 region is CSAEGNREAFF. CDR3 DNA sequence: TGCAGCGCAGAGGGGAACCGAGAAGCTTTCTTT.

The chain joins TRBV7-8 to TRBJ2-3; D remains ambiguous. The V end lost 1 base, the J end lost 2 bases, and 10 bases lay between the germline ends. Germline CDR1 and CDR2: SGHVS and FQNEAQ. This CDR3 has 15 residues. CDR3 region: CASSLEVALTDTQYF. In nucleotides, the CDR3 is TGTGCCAGCAGCTTAGAGGTTGCGCTCACAGATACGCAGTATTTT.

Notes on this clonotype: Possible read error: a much larger clone is one base away. The V call is TRBV27, the J call TRBJ2-7, with D possibly matching TRBD1 (6 bases). CDR3 length: 13 amino acids. Germline CDR1 MNHEY, CDR2 SMNVEV (reference sequence). This CDR3 reads CAGSWAMDSEQYF. The CDR3 nucleotides are TGTGCCGGCAGCTGGGCTATGGACAGCGAGCAGTACTTC.

Comment on this clonotype: A single base separates this from a much larger clone, so it may be a read error. V is TRBV4-1 and J is TRBJ2-5; 7 nucleotides align to TRBD2. J gave up 9 bases and V 0 bases, and 4 bases lay outside the gene matches. Germline V gene lookup returns CDR1 MGHRA and CDR2 YSYEKL. This CDR3 is built from 13 residues. CDR3 region: CASSQEVREAQYF. The CDR3 coding sequence is TGCGCCAGCAGCCAAGAGGTCCGGGAGGCCCAGTACTTC.

As for this clonotype: A read error may be the cause here, since a much bigger clone is one base away. The chain employs TRBV4-1 and TRBJ2-7; unclear D gene. The germline gives CDR1 MGHRA, CDR2 YSYEKL. There are 17 residues in the CDR3. V was pared by 8 bases and J by 1 base, with 24 bases between. The DNA for the CDR3 is TGCGCCAGCGGCCTCCGGGCCCAGCGAGAGGTGTCCTACGAGCAGTACTTC. Its translation: CASGLRAQREVSYEQYF.

This clonotype was seen many times. The chain recombines TRBV6-5 with TRBJ2-3, with D possibly being TRBD1 (5 bases). The CDR3 is 20 amino acids. Germline CDR1 reads MNHEY; CDR2 reads SVGAGI. V shed 0 bases and J shed 0 bases, with 22 bases lying between them. This CDR3 reads CASSYSPYFIGESSTDTQYF. The CDR3 DNA reads as TGTGCCAGCAGTTACTCCCCCTACTTCATAGGGGAAAGTAGCACAGATACGCAGTATTTT.

In this sample, this clonotype turned up once. The CDR3 carries no conserved terminal phenylalanine or tryptophan, so it likely arises from a read error. This sequence joins TRBV2 and TRBJ2-1; a possible D gene is TRBD1 (5 bases). Germline CDR1 and CDR2: SNHLY and FYNNEI. The CDR3 is 14 residues long. Written as DNA, the CDR3 is TGTGCCGGCAGTGTGGGCACAGGCTACAATGAGCAGTTCTCC. Encoded protein: CAGSVGTGYNEQFS.

This clonotype was observed at least ten times. V gene TRBV7-9 combines with J gene TRBJ2-3; D not resolved. CDR3 length: 13 residues. In germline, CDR1 is SEHNR, CDR2 FQNEAQ (reference sequence). Trimming removed 0 bases from V and 3 bases from J, with 4 bases in between. The CDR3 nucleotides read TGTGCCAGCAGCTTAGCCAATACAGATACGCAGTATTTT. Its protein product is CASSLANTDTQYF.

This clonotype was seen repeatedly, ten times or more. The gene calls are TRBV28 and TRBJ1-5; 9 bases line up with TRBD1. The CDR3 is 16 amino acids. CDR1 is MDHEN and CDR2 is SYDVKM in the germline V gene. The J segment lost 8 bases and the V segment lost 1 base, leaving 9 bases of the junction unmatched. The CDR3 DNA reads TGTGCCAGCAGTTTATTACTACCGGGACAGGGAGAGCCCCAGCATTTT. Amino acids: CASSLLLPGQGEPQHF.